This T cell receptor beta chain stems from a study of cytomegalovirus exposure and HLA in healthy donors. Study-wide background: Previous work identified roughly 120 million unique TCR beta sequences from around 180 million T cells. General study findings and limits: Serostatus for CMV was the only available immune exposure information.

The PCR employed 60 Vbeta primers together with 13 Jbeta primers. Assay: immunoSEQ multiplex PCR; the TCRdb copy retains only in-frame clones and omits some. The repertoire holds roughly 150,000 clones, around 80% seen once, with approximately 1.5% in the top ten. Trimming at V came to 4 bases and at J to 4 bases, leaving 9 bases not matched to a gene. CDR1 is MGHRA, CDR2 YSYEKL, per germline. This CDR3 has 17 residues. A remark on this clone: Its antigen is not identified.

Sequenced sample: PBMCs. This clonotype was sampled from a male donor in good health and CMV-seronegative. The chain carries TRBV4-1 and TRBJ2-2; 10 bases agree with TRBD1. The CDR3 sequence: CASSLGTGVSGTGELFF. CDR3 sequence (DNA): TGCGCCAGCAGCCTAGGGACAGGGGTTTCGGGCACCGGGGAGCTGTTTTTT.